A single sample gave rise to the 19 T cell receptor beta chains below, sequenced in a study of blood T cell repertoires in COVID-19. Sequencing was performed with immunoSEQ multiplex PCR; in TCRdb, only in-frame clones are kept and a portion is missing. This sample has 70,000 to 95,000 clones; 89% occur once, and the top ten carry approximately 2.6%. The sequenced material came from peripheral blood. The source of these receptors is a man aged 45 to 65 with COVID-19, enrolled during active disease.

As concerns this clone: The same CDR3 can be traced to other DNA sequences in this sample. V gene TRBV6-5 combines with J gene TRBJ1-2, with no clear D. The germline V and J ends were trimmed by 2 bases and 2 bases, with 6 bases remaining between them. Germline V gives CDR1 MNHEY, CDR2 SVGAGI. There are 13 residues in the CDR3. The DNA of the CDR3 is TGTGCCAGCAGTTACGGAGGAAACTATGGCTACACCTTC. It encodes CASSYGGNYGYTF.

CDR3 residues: CASSFSGSTNEKLFF. DNA of the CDR3: TGTGCCAGCAGCTTTAGCGGCTCAACTAATGAAAAACTGTTTTTT. The chain couples TRBV6-6 to TRBJ1-4; D uncertain. Germline loops: CDR1 MNHNY, CDR2 SVGAGI (reference sequence). CDR3 length equals 15 residues. V dropped 6 bases and J dropped 0 bases, with 11 bases sitting between them.

This sequence joins TRBV7-2 and TRBJ2-1; tentative D call: TRBD1 (5 bases). Germline values: CDR1 SGHTA, CDR2 FQGNSA. CDR3 length equals 16 residues. The V and J ends lost 4 bases and 7 bases respectively, with 20 bases between them. The CDR3, as DNA: TGTGCCAGCAGCTATCTTCTAGGGGCAGGGCAAAATGAGCAGTTCTTC. Its protein product is CASSYLLGAGQNEQFF.

The rearrangement uses TRBV10-1 and TRBJ1-5; 9 bases align to TRBD1. With 8 bases clipped from V and 2 bases from J, the junction kept 19 bases outside the gene matches. Germline CDR1 WNHNN, CDR2 SYGVQD (reference sequence). The CDR3 is 19 amino acids. This chain's CDR3 is CASSIPGQGGEGGNQPQHF. The CDR3 nucleotides read TGCGCCAGCTCCATTCCGGGACAGGGAGGAGAAGGTGGCAATCAGCCCCAGCATTTT.

The chain uses TRBV11-3 and TRBJ2-3; 10 positions match TRBD1. V gave up 5 bases and J gave up 2 bases; unmatched junction bases: 7. Germline V gene sequence: CDR1 SGHNT, CDR2 YENEEA. The CDR3 is 16 amino acids. The CDR3 reads CASSPGDRGTTDTQYF. As DNA, the CDR3 is TGTGCCAGCAGCCCCGGGGACAGGGGAACCACAGATACGCAGTATTTT.

The CDR3 reads CASSLGYGGTSTDTQYF. The CDR3 DNA sequence: TGTGCCAGCAGCTTAGGGTACGGGGGGACTAGCACAGATACGCAGTATTTT. The chain employs TRBV11-2 and TRBJ2-3, with TRBD2 matching 7 bases. Per the germline V gene, CDR1 is SGHAT and CDR2 is FQNNGV. This CDR3 contains 17 residues. Trimming took 1 base from V and 0 from J; bases not matched to a gene: 7.

This chain links TRBV23-1 with TRBJ2-4, with D tentatively TRBD1 (6 bases). TRBV23-1 is an open reading frame, and its role is uncertain. This CDR3 is built from 15 residues. Trimming removed 5 bases at V and 3 bases at J, with 14 bases between. The CDR3 nucleotides read TGCGCCAGCAGTATAACAGGGACGGACAAAAACATTCAGTACTTC. This gives the protein CASSITGTDKNIQYF.

This sequence joins TRBV30 and TRBJ2-1, with TRBD2 as a possible D gene (7 bases). The CDR3 length is 15 residues. V dropped 1 base and J dropped 9 bases, with 19 bases sitting between them. CDR1 and CDR2 from the germline V gene are GTSNPN and SVGIG (reference sequence). In DNA, the CDR3 is TGTGCCTGGAGTGCGAACGGGGGGCGTAGGAGTGAGCAGTTCTTC. As protein: CAWSANGGRRSEQFF.

The chain joins TRBV6-5 to TRBJ1-4; the match to TRBD1 covers 7 bases. The CDR3 runs 12 residues. Germline V gene lookup returns CDR1 MNHEY and CDR2 SVGAGI. J was trimmed by 6 bases and V by 7 bases; bases with no gene match: 2. CDR3 in amino acids: CASMGTDEKLFF. The DNA for the CDR3 is TGTGCCAGCATGGGGACAGATGAAAAACTGTTTTTT.

This chain links TRBV28 with TRBJ2-1, with 10 bases matching TRBD1. CDR1 and CDR2 (germline): MDHEN, SYDVKM. Losses at the gene ends were 3 bases for V and 9 bases for J; bases not matched to a gene: 8. The CDR3 has 15 residues. CDR3 residues: CASSFGDRGHGEQFF. The DNA of the CDR3 is TGTGCCAGCAGTTTCGGCGACAGGGGGCACGGTGAGCAGTTCTTC.

This rearrangement joins TRBV18 to TRBJ1-4; D perhaps matches TRBD1 (6 bases). The CDR3 runs 13 residues. The germline CDR1 and CDR2 sequences are KGHSH and LQKENI. V lost 2 bases and J 12 bases, leaving 13 bases between the germline ends. This CDR3 reads CASSPRDKSQLFF. DNA of the CDR3: TGTGCCAGCTCACCAAGGGACAAGTCTCAACTGTTTTTT.

The chain combines TRBV9 with TRBJ1-1; 9 nucleotides align to TRBD1. V lost 7 bases to trimming and J lost 10 bases; unmatched junction nucleotides: 17. This CDR3 has 15 amino acids. Germline V CDR1 and CDR2: SGDLS, YYNGEE. The CDR3 DNA reads TGTGCCAGCTCCATAGACCCGGGACAGGGTAGACGAGCTTTCTTT. Amino acids: CASSIDPGQGRRAFF.

The chain combines TRBV6-4 with TRBJ1-6; no reliable D call. This CDR3 is 17 amino acids long. Germline V gives CDR1 MRHNA, CDR2 SNTAGT. Trimming left V 0 bases short and J 0 bases short, with 9 bases between. The CDR3 here is CASSDSRSSSYNSPLHF. In nucleotides, the CDR3 is TGTGCCAGCAGTGACTCAAGGTCTAGCTCCTATAATTCACCCCTCCACTTT.

The chain links TRBV4-3 to TRBJ1-3; possibly TRBD1 for D (5 bases). Germline CDR1 is LGHNA and CDR2 is YSLEER. Deletions cut 4 bases from V and 0 bases from J, with 7 bases between. CDR3 size: 14 residues. CDR3 region: CASSPQVSGNTIYF. CDR3 nucleotide sequence: TGCGCCAGCAGCCCACAGGTCTCTGGAAACACCATATATTTT.

Here the CDR3 DNA reads TGTGCCAGCAGCAGAGGGACTAGCGGGGGCCTCTACGAGCAGTACTTC. Amino acid sequence: CASSRGTSGGLYEQYF. The gene calls are TRBV5-4 and TRBJ2-7, with 14 bases matching TRBD2. J gave up 3 bases and V 4 bases, and 6 bases lay outside the gene matches. CDR3 length: 16 amino acids. CDR1 and CDR2 from the germline V gene are SGHNT and YYREEE (reference sequence).

V usage is TRBV5-4 and J usage is TRBJ2-7, with 7 nucleotides matching TRBD2. The CDR3 spans 14 residues. Germline CDR1 reads SGHNT; CDR2 reads YYREEE (reference sequence). V lost 4 bases and J lost 5; bases outside the gene matches: 9. The DNA for the CDR3 is TGTGCCAGCAGCCCGAGCGGGGTGTCAGACGAGCAGTACTTC. Its protein is CASSPSGVSDEQYF.

The chain couples TRBV7-9 to TRBJ1-6; 8 bases match TRBD1. Germline CDR1 is SEHNR and CDR2 is FQNEAQ (reference sequence). With V trimmed by 4 bases and J by 2 bases, 10 bases remained unmatched. The CDR3 has 18 residues. The CDR3 region has the DNA TGTGCCAGCAGCTCAAGAGGACAGGGAGGAACCTATAATTCACCCCTCCACTTT. It is translated as CASSSRGQGGTYNSPLHF.

This chain connects TRBV5-1 to TRBJ1-6; D possibly corresponds to TRBD1 (5 bases). This CDR3 is built from 15 residues. Germline V lookup: CDR1 SGHRS, CDR2 YFSETQ. V gave up 4 bases and J gave up 7 bases, with 15 bases separating them. The CDR3 nucleotides read TGCGCCAGCAGCATTCAGGGCGCGGGGAATTCACCCCTCCACTTT. Amino acid sequence: CASSIQGAGNSPLHF. Complete variable domain (other parts from reference TRBV5-1 and TRBJ1-6): KAGVTQTPRYLIKTRGQQVTLSCSPISGHRSVSWYQQTPGQGLQFLFEYFSETQRNKGNFPGRFSGRQFSNSRSEMNVSTLELGDSALYLCASSIQGAGNSPLHFGNGTRLTVT.

The chain is built from TRBV28 and TRBJ1-2, with D perhaps matching TRBD1 (5 bases). This CDR3 contains 17 residues. CDR1 and CDR2 from the germline V gene are MDHEN and SYDVKM. Trimming stripped 3 bases from V and 4 bases from J, with 21 bases between. The CDR3 DNA sequence: TGTGCCAGCAGTTTGCACTCCCTTTCAGGGTTGGCCTATGGCTACACCTTC. Translating gives CASSLHSLSGLAYGYTF.